These 23 T cell receptor beta chains share one sample of origin, sequenced in a study of cytomegalovirus exposure and HLA in healthy donors. Only in-frame clones appear in the TCRdb table, and some are missing; sequencing was by immunoSEQ multiplex PCR. Of some 110,000 clones in the sample, just under 95% were seen once. The specimen was PBMCs. The receptors here all came from a young woman in good health and CMV-seronegative.

This clone was picked up one time. The chain carries TRBV27 and TRBJ2-5; D call uncertain. V was clipped by 6 bases and J by 4 bases, with 12 bases between them. CDR1 and CDR2 (germline): MNHEY, SMNVEV (reference sequence). This CDR3 contains 13 residues. The CDR3, as DNA: TGTGCCAGCAGCGAGAGGTTACTAGAGACCCAGTACTTC. As protein: CASSERLLETQYF.

CDR3: CAIRSGANEKLFF. The CDR3 DNA sequence: TGTGCCATCAGGAGTGGAGCTAATGAAAAACTGTTTTTT. The rearrangement links TRBV10-3 to TRBJ1-4, with D unresolved. CDR1 ENHRY and CDR2 SYGVKD come from the germline V gene. V lost 6 bases, J lost 3 bases, and 8 bases lay in between. CDR3 size: 13 residues.

The chain uses TRBV9 and TRBJ1-2; D is possibly TRBD1 (5 bases). V shed 0 bases and J shed 3 bases, with 9 bases lying between them. CDR1 is SGDLS and CDR2 is YYNGEE in the germline V gene. There are 14 residues in the CDR3. The CDR3 reads CASSVGGGDYGYTF. The CDR3 DNA sequence: TGTGCCAGCAGCGTAGGGGGGGGTGACTATGGCTACACCTTC.

The chain recombines TRBV4-1 with TRBJ2-2; TRBD2 agrees at 11 bases. Germline values: CDR1 MGHRA, CDR2 YSYEKL. With 3 bases clipped from V and 7 bases from J, the junction kept 7 bases outside the gene matches. CDR3 size: 16 residues. CDR3 nucleotide sequence: TGCGCCAGCAGCCAGCGGGCTAGCGGGAGGATCGGGGAGCTGTTTTTT. Protein sequence: CASSQRASGRIGELFF.

This clone was seen a single time. The chain combines TRBV27 with TRBJ2-3; TRBD2 matches at 7 bases. The V gene end was trimmed by 5 bases and the J gene end by 0 bases; junction bases not matched to a gene: 5. CDR1 MNHEY and CDR2 SMNVEV come from the germline V gene (reference sequence). This CDR3 comprises 15 residues. CDR3 loop: CASSGDYASTDTQYF. DNA of the CDR3: TGTGCCAGCAGTGGGGACTATGCTAGCACAGATACGCAGTATTTT.

The V and J genes are TRBV25-1 and TRBJ1-4; a weak D match, TRBD1 (5 bases). With 2 bases removed from V and 8 bases from J, the gap between germline ends came to 24 bases. This CDR3 region has 18 residues. The germline V gene has CDR1 MGHDK and CDR2 SYGVNS. Here the CDR3 DNA reads TGTGCCAGCAGTGAAGGTCTCAGCATCGGCAGGGAAGGAGAAAAACTGTTTTTT. It yields the protein CASSEGLSIGREGEKLFF.

The chain uses TRBV5-6 and TRBJ2-1, with 9 bases lining up with TRBD2. J was trimmed by 9 bases and V by 2 bases; bases with no gene match: 9. The CDR3 contains 15 residues. CDR1 and CDR2 from the germline V gene are SGHDT and YYEEEE. CDR3 DNA: TGTGCCAGCAGCTTAGGCGGGAGGGCGGCCCGTGAGCAGTTCTTC. Translation gives CASSLGGRAAREQFF.

This sequence joins TRBV2 and TRBJ2-3; 15 nucleotides align to TRBD2. The CDR3 extends over 16 amino acids. The V gene's germline CDR1 is SNHLY and CDR2 FYNNEI. V shed 6 bases, J shed 1 base, and the junction held 2 bases outside the gene matches. The CDR3 is CASSRTSGGGTDTQYF. CDR3 sequence (DNA): TGTGCCAGCAGCCGGACTAGCGGGGGGGGCACAGATACGCAGTATTTT.

The V gene is TRBV27, the J gene TRBJ1-1; D is uncertain. Trimming cost V 5 bases and J 0 bases, with 7 bases left between them. Germline V CDR1 and CDR2: MNHEY, SMNVEV (reference sequence). The CDR3 loop spans 13 amino acids. The CDR3 region has the DNA TGTGCCAGCAGTCTTACAGTGAACACTGAAGCTTTCTTT. This codes for CASSLTVNTEAFF.

V usage is TRBV4-2 and J usage is TRBJ1-3; D may be TRBD1 (5 bases). Germline V gene lookup returns CDR1 LGHNA and CDR2 YNFKEQ. The length of the CDR3 is 16 residues. Trimming cost V 1 base and J 2 bases, with 12 bases left between them. In DNA form, the CDR3 reads TGTGCCAGCAGCCAAGCCCATCAGGGTACTGGAAACACCATATATTTT. Translation gives CASSQAHQGTGNTIYF.

This clone was seen a single time. The gene calls are TRBV28 and TRBJ1-5; D is unresolved. The CDR3 sequence is 16 residues long. Germline V lookup: CDR1 MDHEN, CDR2 SYDVKM. V was clipped by 6 bases and J by 3 bases, with 18 bases between them. CDR3 DNA: TGTGCCAGCAGAAATAGCCTTGGAGGGTACAATCAGCCCCAGCATTTT. It codes for CASRNSLGGYNQPQHF.

This chain uses TRBV11-2 with TRBJ1-1, with unresolved D. This CDR3 spans 15 amino acids. V gave up 0 bases and J gave up 3 bases, with 11 bases separating them. Germline V gives CDR1 SGHAT, CDR2 FQNNGV. The CDR3 sequence: CASSLDRGLYTEAFF. CDR3 coding DNA: TGTGCCAGCAGCTTAGATCGGGGTTTGTACACTGAAGCTTTCTTT. The full variable domain, with the rest looked up from reference TRBV11-2 and TRBJ1-1, is EAGVAQSPRYKIIEKRQSVAFWCNPISGHATLYWYQQILGQGPKLLIQFQNNGVVDDSQLPKDRFSAERLKGVDSTLKIQPAKLEDSAVYLCASSLDRGLYTEAFFGQGTRLTVV.

J is TRBJ1-2 and V is TRBV19; 8 positions match TRBD1. V lost 6 bases to trimming and J lost 0 bases; unmatched junction nucleotides: 12. The length of the CDR3 is 17 residues. Germline CDR1 LNHDA, CDR2 SQIVND (reference sequence). The CDR3 protein is CASRIRQGTVTNYGYTF. For the CDR3, the DNA is TGTGCCAGTAGGATCCGACAGGGGACCGTTACTAACTATGGCTACACCTTC. Supplemented by reference TRBV19 and TRBJ1-2, the full variable domain reads DGGITQSPKYLFRKEGQNVTLSCEQNLNHDAMYWYRQDPGQGLRLIYYSQIVNDFQKGDIAEGYSVSREKKESFPLTVTSAQKNPTAFYLCASRIRQGTVTNYGYTFGSGTRLTVV.

This chain joins TRBV2 and TRBJ1-1; D is uncertain. Germline loops: CDR1 SNHLY, CDR2 FYNNEI. The CDR3 spans 15 residues. With 3 bases removed from V and 2 bases from J, the gap between germline ends came to 13 bases. In nucleotides, the CDR3 is TGTGCCAGCAGTGAGCAGGTAAATGGAAACACTGAAGCTTTCTTT. Its translation: CASSEQVNGNTEAFF.

The genes are TRBV10-2 and TRBJ2-1; 8 bases line up with TRBD2. The CDR3 is 14 amino acids. Germline CDR1 is WSHSY and CDR2 is SAAADI. V shed 7 bases and J 3 bases; nucleotides not matched to a gene: 5. The CDR3 here is CASIPAGVYNEQFF. The CDR3 bases are TGCGCCAGCATACCAGCGGGAGTCTACAATGAGCAGTTCTTC.

The CDR3 sequence is CASSLSVTSNQPQHF. The CDR3 nucleotides read TGTGCCAGCAGCTTATCGGTTACTAGCAATCAGCCCCAGCATTTT. The chain joins TRBV7-2 to TRBJ1-5, with D uncertain. This CDR3 spans 15 amino acids. Germline V gene data show CDR1 as SGHTA and CDR2 as FQGNSA. V lost 2 bases and J lost 0, with 8 bases in between.

This clone was observed once. This chain's CDR3 is CASSKLAGAVGGVEQFF. In DNA, the CDR3 is TGTGCCAGTAGTAAACTAGCGGGAGCGGTTGGTGGTGTCGAGCAGTTCTTC. J is TRBJ2-1 and V is TRBV19, with 11 positions matching TRBD2. J was trimmed by 10 bases and V by 4 bases; bases with no gene match: 15. This CDR3 has 17 residues. Germline V lookup: CDR1 LNHDA, CDR2 SQIVND (reference sequence).

This chain connects TRBV30 to TRBJ2-1; D remains ambiguous. The CDR3 runs to 14 residues. CDR1 and CDR2 (germline): GTSNPN, SVGIG (reference sequence). V was clipped by 5 bases and J by 6 bases, with 17 bases between them. The CDR3 DNA reads as TGTGCCTGGGCCCAGAGAGTTTCGGGCAATGAGCAGTTCTTC. Translated, it gives CAWAQRVSGNEQFF.

V and J are TRBV5-1 and TRBJ2-7, with 7 bases matching TRBD1. The CDR3 is 14 amino acids. With 4 bases clipped from V and 4 bases from J, the junction kept 8 bases outside the gene matches. Germline V lookup: CDR1 SGHRS, CDR2 YFSETQ. This CDR3 is CASSPTGQPYEQYF. The CDR3 DNA is TGCGCCAGCAGCCCAACGGGACAGCCTTACGAGCAGTACTTC.

CDR3 in amino acids: CASSLGLAHGEQFF. CDR3 DNA: TGTGCCAGCAGCTTGGGACTAGCCCATGGTGAGCAGTTCTTC. The chain links TRBV7-7 to TRBJ2-1; TRBD2 matches at 9 bases. This CDR3 is built from 14 residues. CDR1 is SSHAT and CDR2 is FNYEAQ in the germline V gene (reference sequence). J lost 9 bases, V lost 3 bases, and 6 bases had no gene match.

This sequence joins TRBV5-1 and TRBJ1-5, with a possible D match to TRBD1 (5 bases). This CDR3 comprises 17 residues. Per germline, CDR1 SGHRS and CDR2 YFSETQ. Trimming shortened V by 0 bases and J by 1 base, and 14 bases separated the two germline ends. Here the CDR3 DNA reads TGCGCCAGCAGCTTGGCACGGGGGGGAGGGAGCAATCAGCCCCAGCATTTT. Its protein is CASSLARGGGSNQPQHF.

The chain uses TRBV9 and TRBJ1-4, with a possible D match to TRBD1 (5 bases). The length of the CDR3 is 15 residues. Trimming cost V 4 bases and J 1 base, with 11 bases left between them. Germline CDR1 is SGDLS and CDR2 is YYNGEE. CDR3 DNA: TGTGCCAGCAGCTCCACCGGGGGAACTAATGAAAAACTGTTTTTT. Translating it yields CASSSTGGTNEKLFF.

The chain uses TRBV2 and TRBJ2-7, with D maybe TRBD2 (6 bases). The CDR3 has 16 residues. Trimming took off 4 bases at V and 1 base at J, with 17 bases between the two ends. The germline CDR1 and CDR2 sequences are SNHLY and FYNNEI. The DNA of the CDR3 is TGTGCCAGCAGTGGGGATCTAGCGATGATTTCCTACGAGCAGTACTTC. Its protein product is CASSGDLAMISYEQYF.